This T cell receptor (beta chain) was sequenced in a study of vaccination and CD4 T cells after COVID-19. This CDR3 comprises 14 residues. CDR1 is SGHTA, CDR2 FQGNSA, per germline. V was clipped by 3 bases and J by 4 bases; unmatched bases: 3. MiXCR was run by TCRdb on the PCR reads, yielding one entry per CDR3 protein. The data contain approximately 40,000 distinct CDR3 sequences, 36% of them seen just once; the ten biggest clones take up 5% to 6.5%. Time point denoted: late sampling 161 to 241 days after vaccination in a few convalescent patients. The sample in question was CD4+ T cells from blood, obtained about 7 months after SARS-CoV-2 vaccination. The TCR was taken from a human donor who had recovered from COVID-19. The chain links TRBV7-2 to TRBJ2-1; 7 bases are a match to TRBD2. In nucleotides, the CDR3 is TGTGCCAGCAGCTTTAGCGGGTTATACAATGAGCAGTTCTTC. It translates to CASSFSGLYNEQFF.